This T cell receptor (beta chain) stems from a study of shared clonotypes between healthy human individuals. Study-level results: Clonotype sharing among donors, it was expected, would be affected by sequencing depth. Researchers sampled blood only, noting tissue repertoires likely differ.

The V end was cut by 5 bases, the J end by 0 bases, with 11 bases between. The CDR3 contains 15 residues. CDR1 is MNHEY, CDR2 SMNVEV, per germline (reference sequence). Points on this clone: The antigen is not known.

Repertoires were generated with immunoSEQ multiplex PCR, while TCRdb's copy carries only in-frame clones and drops some. This sample yields about 590,000 clones, of which about 95% are seen a single time; approximately 0.1% belongs to the top ten. CD45RO-negative, CCR7-positively selected cells formed the naive CD8 fraction, excluding terminally differentiated effector memory CD45RA+ cells. Donation came from healthy HIV-negative adults that had no recent acute infections or vaccinations. The sequenced sample was naive CD8+ T cells sorted from blood. V gene TRBV27 combines with J gene TRBJ2-1, with a weak D call TRBD2 (5 bases). This TCR was recovered from a woman between 25 and 40 years old in good health. The CDR3 loop is CASSPLASSYNEQFF. The CDR3 nucleotides read TGTGCCAGCAGTCCGTTAGCGAGCTCCTACAATGAGCAGTTCTTC.